This T cell receptor beta chain was identified during a study of T cell changes during pregnancy in multiple sclerosis. Using immunoSEQ multiplex PCR, the repertoire was profiled, and TCRdb retains in-frame clones only, with some absent. The sample includes about 54,000 clones, over 80% of them seen just once. The CDR3 spans 13 residues. Germline V gene data show CDR1 as SEHNR and CDR2 as FQNEAQ (reference sequence). The V end lost 3 bases, the J end lost 5 bases, and 8 bases lay between the germline ends. The receptor's source is a female donor with multiple sclerosis, enrolled in a pregnancy study. V gene TRBV7-9 combines with J gene TRBJ1-5; maybe TRBD1 (5 bases). Specimen: CD4+ T cells from peripheral blood mononuclear cells, collected in the first trimester of pregnancy. The CDR3 loop reads CASSLGHYQPQHF. The CDR3 DNA follows: TGTGCCAGCAGCTTGGGGCACTATCAGCCCCAGCATTTT. The full variable domain, in which reference TRBV7-9 and TRBJ1-5 provide the parts outside the CDR3, is DTGVSQNPRHKITKRGQNVTFRCDPISEHNRLYWYRQTLGQGPEFLTYFQNEAQLEKSRLLSDRFSAERPKGSFSTLEIQRTEQGDSAMYLCASSLGHYQPQHFGDGTRLSIL.